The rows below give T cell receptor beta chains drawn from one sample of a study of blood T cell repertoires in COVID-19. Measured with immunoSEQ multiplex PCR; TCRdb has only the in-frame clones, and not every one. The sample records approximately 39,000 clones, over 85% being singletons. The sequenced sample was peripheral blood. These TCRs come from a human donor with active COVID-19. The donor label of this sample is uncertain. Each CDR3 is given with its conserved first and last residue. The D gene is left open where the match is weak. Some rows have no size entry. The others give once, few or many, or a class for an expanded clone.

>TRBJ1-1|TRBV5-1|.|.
TGCGCCAGCAGCCCTGGGGCCCTTGCGGACACTGAAGCTTTCTTT
CASSPGALADTEAFF
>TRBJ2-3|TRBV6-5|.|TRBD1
TGTGCCAGCAGCCGGGACAGGGGAGAAGATACGCAGTATTTT
CASSRDRGEDTQYF
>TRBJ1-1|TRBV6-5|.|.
TGTGCCAGCACCAGTAAAGTGGGCCACTTCACTGAAGCTTTCTTT
CASTSKVGHFTEAFF
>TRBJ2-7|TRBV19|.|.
TGTGCCAGTAGTATATCCCTCGGGCAGGGCCCCGAGCAGTACTTC
CASSISLGQGPEQYF
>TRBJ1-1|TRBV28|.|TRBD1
TGTGCCAGCAGTCCCCCCCGACAGGGCGGGACTGAAGCTTTCTTT
CASSPPRQGGTEAFF
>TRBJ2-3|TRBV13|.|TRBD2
TGTGCCAGCAGCAGAAAAGGACTAGCGACAGATACGCAGTATTTT
CASSRKGLATDTQYF
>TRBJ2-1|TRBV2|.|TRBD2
TGTGCCAGCAGTGGGGGACTAGCGGGGGGAAATGAGCAGTTCTTC
CASSGGLAGGNEQFF
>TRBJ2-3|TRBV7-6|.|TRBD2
TGTGCCAGTTCAAAAGCGGGAGCCTCGGGGAGTGGCACAGATACGCAGTATTTT
CASSKAGASGSGTDTQYF
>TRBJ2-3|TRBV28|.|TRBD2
TGTGCCAGCAGCCGTCTAGCGGGAGACGGTGCGGCGCAGTATTTT
CASSRLAGDGAAQYF
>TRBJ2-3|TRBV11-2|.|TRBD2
TGTGCCAGCAGCTTAGAATGGGGCGCGGGAGGACCAGATACGCAGTATTTT
CASSLEWGAGGPDTQYF
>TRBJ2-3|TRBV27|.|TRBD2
TGTGCCAGCAGTAAACTAGCGGGGCCCCTTACTAGCACAGATACGCAGTATTTT
CASSKLAGPLTSTDTQYF
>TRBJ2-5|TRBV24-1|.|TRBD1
TGTGCCACCAGTGACACAACAGGGGGCATTCAAGAAGAGACCCAGTACTTC
CATSDTTGGIQEETQYF
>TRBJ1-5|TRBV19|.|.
TGTGCCAGTAGTATTCGACAGTCAGATCAGCCCCAGCATTTT
CASSIRQSDQPQHF
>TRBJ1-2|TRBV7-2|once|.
TGTGCCAGCAGCCCCCGGGAATGGAACTATGGCTACACCTTC
CASSPREWNYGYTF
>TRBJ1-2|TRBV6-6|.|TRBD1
TGTGCCAGCAAGCGACAGGGCGCTAACTATGGCTACACCTTC
CASKRQGANYGYTF
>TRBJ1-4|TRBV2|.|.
TGTGCCAGCAGTGAAGAGGGGATTAATGAAAAACTGTTTTTT
CASSEEGINEKLFF
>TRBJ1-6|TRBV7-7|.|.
TGTGCTAGGTCCAGGAGGGACTATAATTCACCCCTCCACTTT
CARSRRDYNSPLHF
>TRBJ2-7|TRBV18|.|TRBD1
TGTGCCAGCCTGACAGGGCTCCCGGGCGAGCAGTACTTC
CASLTGLPGEQYF
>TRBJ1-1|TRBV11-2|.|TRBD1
TGTGCCAGCAGCCCGAACCGGGACAGGGGCGAAGCTTTCTTT
CASSPNRDRGEAFF
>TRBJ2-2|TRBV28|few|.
TGTGCCAGCAAAGGCCTAGGGGCGCCCGAGCTGTTTTTT
CASKGLGAPELFF
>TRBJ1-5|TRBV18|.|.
TGTGCCAGCTCACCGACAGACACACCCAATCAGCCCCAGCATTTT
CASSPTDTPNQPQHF